These 20 T cell receptor beta chains were sequenced from one sample in a study of T cells in localized non-small cell lung cancer. Repertoires were generated with immunoSEQ multiplex PCR, while TCRdb's copy carries only in-frame clones and drops some. The repertoire includes tens of thousands of clones, 60% to 85% of them detected once, and about 4.6% sits in the top ten. This sample comprised PBMCs, obtained before any cancer treatment. The receptors shown here come from a woman aged 35-75 years with stage II lung adenocarcinoma.

The chain has TRBV5-1 and TRBJ2-3; 8 bases are a match to TRBD1. This CDR3 spans 18 amino acids. CDR1 and CDR2 from the germline V gene are SGHRS and YFSETQ. V shed 4 bases and J 0 bases; nucleotides not matched to a gene: 13. CDR3: CASSSHRDRLTSTDTQYF. CDR3 coding DNA: TGCGCCAGCAGCAGCCACCGGGACAGGTTAACTAGCACAGATACGCAGTATTTT.

The chain recombines TRBV13 with TRBJ2-2, with 10 bases lining up with TRBD2. CDR3 length: 16 residues. Germline CDR1 reads PRHDT; CDR2 reads FYEKMQ (reference sequence). The junction had 3 bases not matched to a gene; V was cut back by 2 bases and J by 3 bases. The CDR3 loop reads CASSLLLAGYTGELFF. The CDR3, as DNA: TGTGCCAGCAGCTTACTACTAGCGGGGTACACCGGGGAGCTGTTTTTT. The whole variable domain, remainder taken from reference TRBV13 and TRBJ2-2, is AAGVIQSPRHLIKEKRETATLKCYPIPRHDTVYWYQQGPGQDPQFLISFYEKMQSDKGSIPDRFSAQQFSDYHSELNMSSLELGDSALYFCASSLLLAGYTGELFFGEGSRLTVL.

The rearrangement links TRBV27 to TRBJ1-2; the D is unclear. The CDR3 is 14 amino acids. CDR1 MNHEY and CDR2 SMNVEV come from the germline V gene (reference sequence). The V end lost 3 bases, the J end lost 4 bases, and 12 bases lay between the germline ends. The CDR3 loop reads CASSFLRPPYGYTF. The CDR3 nucleotides are TGTGCCAGCAGTTTTCTAAGGCCACCCTATGGCTACACCTTC.

The chain combines TRBV30 with TRBJ1-4; D is unclear. With 3 bases removed from V and 6 bases from J, the gap between germline ends came to 17 bases. Germline values: CDR1 GTSNPN, CDR2 SVGIG (reference sequence). This CDR3 comprises 15 residues. This CDR3 is CAWSRRRGVYEKLFF. The DNA of the CDR3 is TGTGCCTGGAGCCGAAGACGTGGGGTTTATGAAAAACTGTTTTTT.

This chain links TRBV5-1 with TRBJ1-1; no clear D. V lost 4 bases, J lost 2 bases, and 3 bases lay in between. Per the germline V gene, CDR1 is SGHRS and CDR2 is YFSETQ. This CDR3 has 11 residues. In DNA, the CDR3 is TGCGCCAGCAGCATTAACACTGAAGCTTTCTTT. This encodes CASSINTEAFF.

The V and J genes are TRBV1 and TRBJ1-1; no DNA check was done on the table's D call, TRBD1. TRBV1 is noted as a pseudogene. The CDR3 loop spans 15 amino acids. CDR3: CTSSRDRGENTEAFF. CDR3 nucleotide sequence: TGCACCAGCAGCCGGGACAGGGGGGAGAACACTGAAGCTTTCTTT.

The J gene is TRBJ1-1, the V gene TRBV30; D is possibly TRBD1 (6 bases). V was cut by 0 bases and J by 4 bases, with 15 bases left in between. The CDR3 has 15 amino acids. CDR1 and CDR2 from the germline V gene are GTSNPN and SVGIG (reference sequence). This CDR3 reads CAWSVPRTVSTEAFF. The CDR3 DNA is TGTGCCTGGAGTGTACCCCGGACAGTCAGCACTGAAGCTTTCTTT.

This clone is a singleton in its sample. J is TRBJ2-6 and V is TRBV28, with D possibly matching TRBD2 (5 bases). Germline CDR1 reads MDHEN; CDR2 reads SYDVKM. This CDR3 is 19 amino acids long. Trimming pared 4 bases from V and 0 bases from J, leaving 19 bases between. The CDR3 DNA is TGTGCCAGCAGTTCATCGGACGTGCTGGGAGTCTCTGGGGCCAACGTCCTGACTTTC. It codes for CASSSSDVLGVSGANVLTF.

This clone was picked up one time. CDR3 region: CASSPDGQGSGYTF. The CDR3 DNA is TGTGCCAGCTCACCAGACGGACAGGGGAGCGGCTACACCTTC. The chain couples TRBV18 to TRBJ1-2; 9 nucleotides align to TRBD1. The V and J ends lost 2 bases and 8 bases, in that order; junction bases with no gene match: 6. The CDR3 extends over 14 amino acids. Germline CDR1 is KGHSH and CDR2 is LQKENI.

The chain couples TRBV7-3 to TRBJ2-3; D possibly corresponds to TRBD2 (5 bases). Between the trimmed V and J ends, which lost 3 bases and 3 bases, there was a span of 13 bases. This CDR3 region has 15 residues. Germline V lookup: CDR1 SGHTA, CDR2 FQGTGA. The CDR3 is CASSFKGERTDTQYF. The CDR3 region has the DNA TGTGCCAGCAGCTTCAAGGGAGAGAGGACAGATACGCAGTATTTT. The variable domain in full, with the rest retrieved from reference TRBV7-3 and TRBJ2-3, is GAGVSQTPSNKVTEKGKYVELRCDPISGHTALYWYRQSLGQGPEFLIYFQGTGAADDSGLPNDRFFAVRPEGSVSTLKIQRTERGDSAVYLCASSFKGERTDTQYFGPGTRLTVL.

This clone was counted a single time. The rearrangement links TRBV28 to TRBJ1-3, with 7 bases matching TRBD1. V lost 4 bases, J lost 3 bases, and 12 bases stayed unmatched. From germline, CDR1 is MDHEN and CDR2 SYDVKM. CDR3 length: 17 residues. CDR3 coding DNA: TGTGCCAGCAGTTCTAGGACAGGCCAAAGGCATGGAAACACCATATATTTT. Protein sequence: CASSSRTGQRHGNTIYF.

This chain connects TRBV2 to TRBJ1-2, with a weak D call TRBD1 (6 bases). V lost 5 bases and J lost 3, with 16 bases in between. Germline CDR1 SNHLY, CDR2 FYNNEI. The CDR3 length is 15 residues. The CDR3 region is CASSPPAGVDYGYTF. The DNA for the CDR3 is TGTGCCAGCAGTCCCCCGGCAGGGGTGGACTATGGCTACACCTTC.

The chain carries TRBV5-6 and TRBJ1-2; a possible D gene is TRBD1 (5 bases). This CDR3 contains 15 residues. With 5 bases removed from V and 4 bases from J, the gap between germline ends came to 18 bases. CDR1 SGHDT and CDR2 YYEEEE come from the germline V gene. CDR3 residues: CASRLDSYRLYGYTF. The CDR3 coding sequence is TGTGCCAGCAGACTAGACAGCTACAGACTCTATGGCTACACCTTC.

CDR3 nucleotides: TGTGCCAGCAGCTTAGCTGCTTTCGGGGGTAATGAGCAGTTCTTC. Protein sequence: CASSLAAFGGNEQFF. The chain carries TRBV7-9 and TRBJ2-1, with a possible D match to TRBD2 (6 bases). The CDR3 is made up of 15 amino acids. Germline loops: CDR1 SEHNR, CDR2 FQNEAQ (reference sequence). The V end was cut by 0 bases, the J end by 7 bases, with 13 bases between.

V and J are TRBV7-9 and TRBJ2-6; no firm D call. Trimming shortened V by 2 bases and J by 0 bases, and 11 bases separated the two germline ends. CDR3 length: 17 amino acids. CDR1 is SEHNR, CDR2 FQNEAQ, per germline (reference sequence). The CDR3: CASSLQGVHSGANVLTF. The CDR3 DNA follows: TGTGCCAGCAGCTTACAAGGCGTCCACTCTGGGGCCAACGTCCTGACTTTC. The full variable domain, with the rest looked up from reference TRBV7-9 and TRBJ2-6, is DTGVSQNPRHKITKRGQNVTFRCDPISEHNRLYWYRQTLGQGPEFLTYFQNEAQLEKSRLLSDRFSAERPKGSFSTLEIQRTEQGDSAMYLCASSLQGVHSGANVLTFGAGSRLTVL.

The gene calls are TRBV6-1 and TRBJ1-1; D is possibly TRBD1 (5 bases). V lost 2 bases to trimming and J lost 5 bases, with 12 bases between them. The germline gives CDR1 MNHNS, CDR2 SASEGT. CDR3 length: 14 residues. The CDR3 spells CASSETGDGTEAFF. The CDR3 DNA reads as TGTGCCAGCAGTGAAACAGGCGACGGGACTGAAGCTTTCTTT.

This clone came up a few times. This chain connects TRBV2 to TRBJ1-5, with D possibly matching TRBD1 (5 bases). V shed 2 bases and J shed 6 bases, with 20 bases lying between them. CDR3 length: 17 amino acids. The germline CDR1 and CDR2 sequences are SNHLY and FYNNEI. The CDR3 protein is CASSENKGLYTGQPQHF. DNA for the CDR3: TGTGCCAGCAGTGAAAATAAGGGGCTCTACACAGGTCAGCCCCAGCATTTT.

In its sample, this clone was seen once. This sequence joins TRBV18 and TRBJ1-1; D possibly corresponds to TRBD1 (6 bases). This CDR3 has 15 residues. Germline lookup yields CDR1 KGHSH and CDR2 LQKENI. V lost 2 bases, J lost 3 bases, and 13 bases lay in between. The CDR3 DNA is TGTGCCAGCTCACCAGTGGACAGTCGGTACACTGAAGCTTTCTTT. It is translated as CASSPVDSRYTEAFF.

The rearrangement links TRBV5-1 to TRBJ1-1; D is ambiguous. Germline CDR1 reads SGHRS; CDR2 reads YFSETQ. The CDR3 consists of 12 residues. Trimming removed 0 bases from V and 7 bases from J, with 7 bases in between. CDR3 region: CASSLAGIEAFF. The CDR3 nucleotides read TGCGCCAGCAGCTTGGCTGGGATTGAAGCTTTCTTT.

V is TRBV6-1 and J is TRBJ1-1, with unresolved D. V was clipped by 6 bases and J by 5 bases, with 7 bases between them. Germline CDR1 MNHNS, CDR2 SASEGT. The CDR3 consists of 11 residues. The chain's CDR3 is CASRKLTEAFF. CDR3 in DNA: TGTGCCAGCAGGAAACTAACTGAAGCTTTCTTT.